This T cell receptor beta chain comes out of a study of siplizumab effects on memory and regulatory T cells. Study findings and constraints: For siplizumab cultures, the suppressive function of their proliferating Tregs was not confirmed. Greater diversity than memory cells seemed evident in naive T cells, which also appeared to be major alloresponse contributors. Alloreactive sequences whose origin lay in unstimulated CD4+ memory cells were significantly reduced by siplizumab.

Profiling relied on immunoSEQ multiplex PCR, and the TCRdb table lists in-frame clones only, not all of them. This table has more than 95,000 clones, 90% to 95% appearing once. Note on this clone: Its antigen is still unknown.

The ends lost 6 bases at V and 6 bases at J; junction bases unmatched: 2. Germline V CDR1 and CDR2: SNHLY, FYNNEI. CDR3 length equals 14 residues. The sequence was obtained from a human donor in good health. Material for sequencing was non-Treg CD4+ T cells sorted from blood. The chain uses TRBV2 and TRBJ2-1; 13 bases line up with TRBD2. The CDR3: CASSWTSGSNEQFF. For the CDR3, the DNA is TGTGCCAGCAGCTGGACTAGCGGGAGCAATGAGCAGTTCTTC.